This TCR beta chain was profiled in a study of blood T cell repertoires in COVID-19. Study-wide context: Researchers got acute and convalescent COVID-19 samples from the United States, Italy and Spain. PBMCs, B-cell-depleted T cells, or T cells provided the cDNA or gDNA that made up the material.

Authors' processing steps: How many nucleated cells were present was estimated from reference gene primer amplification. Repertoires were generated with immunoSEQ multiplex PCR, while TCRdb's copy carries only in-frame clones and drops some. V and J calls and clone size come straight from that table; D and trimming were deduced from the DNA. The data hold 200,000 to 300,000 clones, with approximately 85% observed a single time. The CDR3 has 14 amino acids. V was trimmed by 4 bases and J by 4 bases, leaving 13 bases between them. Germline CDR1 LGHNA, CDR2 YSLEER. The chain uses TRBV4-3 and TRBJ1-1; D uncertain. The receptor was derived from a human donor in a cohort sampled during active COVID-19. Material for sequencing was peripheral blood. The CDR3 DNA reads TGCGCCAGCAGCCTTCGAGGAGGTTTCACTGAAGCTTTCTTT. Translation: CASSLRGGFTEAFF.